The clone carrying this T cell receptor (beta chain) was picked up one time. Participants had their cohort set by participant-reported clinical history. TCRdb keeps only in-frame clones here, not all; method: immunoSEQ multiplex PCR. The sample has about 210,000 clones, more than 80% seen once. This sample was included in a study of blood T cell repertoires in COVID-19. The sequence came from a man aged 40-49 years who had recovered from COVID-19. The material sequenced was PBMCs or T cells enriched from blood (not recorded which).

The DNA of the CDR3 is TGTGCCATCAGTGAGCGGGGGGACACAAAGTCCTACACCTTC. Its protein is CAISERGDTKSYTF. This chain links TRBV10-3 with TRBJ1-2, with D perhaps matching TRBD1 (6 bases). The ends were cut back, 2 bases at V and 10 bases at J, with 17 bases in the middle. The CDR3 has 14 residues. The germline V gene has CDR1 ENHRY and CDR2 SYGVKD.